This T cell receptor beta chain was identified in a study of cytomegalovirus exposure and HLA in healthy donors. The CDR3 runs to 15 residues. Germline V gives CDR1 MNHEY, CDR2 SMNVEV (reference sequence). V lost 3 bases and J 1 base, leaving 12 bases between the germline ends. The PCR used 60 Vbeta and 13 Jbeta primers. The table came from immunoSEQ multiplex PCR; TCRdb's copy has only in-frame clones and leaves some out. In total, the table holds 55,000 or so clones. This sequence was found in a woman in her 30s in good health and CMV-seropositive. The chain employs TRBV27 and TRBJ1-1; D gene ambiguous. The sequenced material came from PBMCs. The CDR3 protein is CASSFGGMQNTEAFF. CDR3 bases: TGTGCCAGCAGTTTTGGAGGGATGCAGAACACTGAAGCTTTCTTT.